The 9 T cell receptor beta chains below were found in one sample sequenced in a study of PD-1 blockade in mismatch repair-deficient tumors. The table came from immunoSEQ multiplex PCR; TCRdb's copy has only in-frame clones and leaves some out. Among around 120,000 clones listed, 86% were seen once. Sample: peripheral blood, taken 44 weeks after starting pembrolizumab. The source is an adult with mismatch repair-deficient cancer.

The chain combines TRBV27 with TRBJ2-1, with D uncertain. Germline V gives CDR1 MNHEY, CDR2 SMNVEV (reference sequence). Trimming shortened V by 2 bases and J by 8 bases, and 10 bases separated the two germline ends. There are 13 residues in the CDR3. The CDR3 loop is CASSLASGDEQFF. The CDR3 nucleotides read TGTGCCAGCAGTTTAGCCTCCGGCGATGAGCAGTTCTTC.

This clone showed up just a few times. The chain employs TRBV5-4 and TRBJ2-2; D unresolved. This CDR3 has 14 residues. V lost 1 base, J lost 3 bases, and 7 bases lay in between. CDR1 is SGHNT and CDR2 is YYREEE in the germline V gene (reference sequence). The CDR3 region is CASSLLTDTGELFF. CDR3 bases: TGTGCCAGCAGCTTGCTTACGGACACCGGGGAGCTGTTTTTT.

The chain carries TRBV28 and TRBJ2-1; the D gene is possibly TRBD2 (5 bases). The germline CDR1 and CDR2 sequences are MDHEN and SYDVKM. The ends were cut back, 1 base at V and 6 bases at J, with 13 bases in the middle. The CDR3 sequence is 15 residues long. CDR3: CASSLLTRTANEQFF. In DNA, the CDR3 is TGTGCCAGCAGTTTATTGACTCGGACTGCCAATGAGCAGTTCTTC.

The genes are TRBV6-6 and TRBJ1-1; the D is unclear. The CDR3 is 12 residues long. Between the trimmed V and J ends, which lost 0 bases and 10 bases, there was a span of 9 bases. The germline V gene encodes CDR1 MNHNY and CDR2 SVGAGI (reference sequence). CDR3 protein: CASSYSQELAFF. The CDR3 coding sequence is TGTGCCAGCAGTTACTCGCAGGAGCTAGCTTTCTTT.

The chain employs TRBV7-2 and TRBJ2-7; tentatively, D is TRBD1 (5 bases). The CDR3 covers 14 residues. Germline V lookup: CDR1 SGHTA, CDR2 FQGNSA. The V gene lost 4 bases and the J gene lost 2 bases, with 12 bases spanning the gap. The CDR3 reads CASSYGGRAYEQYF. The CDR3 DNA reads as TGTGCCAGCAGCTACGGCGGCAGGGCCTACGAGCAGTACTTC.

The V and J genes are TRBV6-5 and TRBJ1-2; tentatively, D is TRBD1 (6 bases). This CDR3 region has 12 residues. V lost 6 bases and J 7 bases, leaving 12 bases between the germline ends. Germline CDR1 MNHEY, CDR2 SVGAGI. This chain's CDR3 is CASRTGAGGYTF. DNA for the CDR3: TGTGCCAGCAGGACAGGCGCAGGTGGCTACACCTTC.

This chain links TRBV2 with TRBJ1-2, with D possibly matching TRBD1 (5 bases). Germline V CDR1 and CDR2: SNHLY, FYNNEI. Trimming pared 7 bases from V and 5 bases from J, leaving 17 bases between. The CDR3 runs to 14 residues. CDR3 sequence reads: CASTTQRGAYGYTF. In nucleotides, the CDR3 is TGTGCCAGCACAACCCAACGAGGGGCTTATGGCTACACCTTC.

The V and J genes are TRBV19 and TRBJ2-2; D is unclear. The CDR3 covers 12 residues. The germline V gene has CDR1 LNHDA and CDR2 SQIVND (reference sequence). Trimming took 5 bases from V and 4 from J, leaving 5 bases between them. The CDR3 loop is CASSQATGELFF. DNA of the CDR3: TGTGCCAGTAGTCAAGCCACCGGGGAGCTGTTTTTT.

J is TRBJ2-3 and V is TRBV2, with 10 bases aligning to TRBD2. Germline V gives CDR1 SNHLY, CDR2 FYNNEI. This CDR3 is built from 14 residues. With V trimmed by 8 bases and J by 3 bases, 5 bases remained unmatched. The CDR3 DNA reads as TGTGCCAGCCCTAGCGGGAGAGGAACAGATACGCAGTATTTT. This gives the protein CASPSGRGTDTQYF.